This entry features one T cell receptor beta chain sequence. Its matching antigen is unknown. Only in-frame clones appear in the TCRdb table, and some are missing; sequencing was by immunoSEQ multiplex PCR. The sample contains about 130,000 clones, 89% of which appear only once. The donors were part of the validation cohort of 95 to 150 subjects. That cohort was separate from the first cohort, which comprised 550 to 750 subjects. These data are taken from a study of cytomegalovirus exposure and HLA in healthy donors. Study observations and caveats: Cytomegalovirus status, reportedly, was diagnosed with high specificity and sensitivity by the classifier.

This CDR3 is built from 14 residues. V lost 5 bases, J lost 2 bases, and 2 bases stayed unmatched. Germline-derived CDR1 and CDR2 are MNHEY and SVGAGI. The rearrangement links TRBV6-5 to TRBJ2-3; TRBD1 matches at 9 bases. Sequencing was carried out using PBMCs. The clonotype was recovered from a woman younger than 35 in good health and CMV-seronegative. The CDR3 bases are TGTGCCAGCAGTACAGGGGGCCTCACAGATACGCAGTATTTT. It is translated as CASSTGGLTDTQYF.